This paragraph reports one T cell receptor beta chain. The CDR3 is made up of 13 amino acids. The germline gives CDR1 GTSNPN, CDR2 SVGIG (reference sequence). The sample belongs to a study of T cell changes during pregnancy in multiple sclerosis. Sequencing used immunoSEQ multiplex PCR; TCRdb keeps in-frame clones, though not all of them. The table lists around 40,000 clones, more than 85% of them singletons. V is TRBV30 and J is TRBJ1-5; D may be TRBD1 (6 bases). The source of this sequence is a female donor in good health, enrolled as a control in a pregnancy study. The sample consisted of CD4+ T cells from peripheral blood mononuclear cells, taken in the second trimester of pregnancy. CDR3 residues: CAFGQRGNQPQHF. The CDR3 nucleotides read TGTGCGTTCGGACAGAGAGGCAATCAGCCCCAGCATTTT.